The 18 T cell receptor beta chains reported below all come from one sample, sequenced in a study of cytomegalovirus exposure and HLA in healthy donors. Primers for the PCR totalled 60 Vbeta and 13 Jbeta. Repertoires were generated with immunoSEQ multiplex PCR, while TCRdb's copy carries only in-frame clones and drops some. This table has some 150,000 clones, approximately 80% appearing once. The source material was PBMCs. Source of these receptors: a male donor in good health and CMV-seronegative.

With regard to this clone: The sample contains more than one DNA sequence encoding this CDR3. This CDR3 reads CASSSGQGYGYTF. The CDR3 DNA is TGTGCCAGCAGCTCGGGACAGGGGTATGGCTACACCTTC. The chain employs TRBV6-6 and TRBJ1-2; 10 bases fit TRBD1. Germline trimming cut 6 bases from V and 5 bases from J; bases unmatched to any gene: 3. Germline lookup yields CDR1 MNHNY and CDR2 SVGAGI (reference sequence). The CDR3 runs to 13 residues.

This clone has a handful of counts. This rearrangement joins TRBV7-8 to TRBJ2-1; 9 nucleotides agree with TRBD1. Germline loops: CDR1 SGHVS, CDR2 FQNEAQ. Unmatched junction bases numbered 10, after V lost 5 bases and J lost 5 bases. This CDR3 has 16 residues. The CDR3: CASSHPPGTGNNEQFF. The CDR3 DNA is TGTGCCAGCAGCCATCCACCCGGGACAGGGAACAATGAGCAGTTCTTC.

The rearrangement links TRBV7-9 to TRBJ2-2, with 7 bases identical to TRBD1. The CDR3 extends over 17 amino acids. V lost 7 bases and J lost 6; bases outside the gene matches: 17. In germline, CDR1 is SEHNR, CDR2 FQNEAQ (reference sequence). The CDR3 nucleotides read TGTGCCAGCACCTGGGACAGCCGCCCCTTAAGCGCCGGGGAGCTGTTTTTT. It codes for CASTWDSRPLSAGELFF.

This chain links TRBV18 with TRBJ1-2, with TRBD1 identical over 8 bases. V was pared by 2 bases and J by 4 bases, with 9 bases of the junction left unmatched. CDR1 is KGHSH, CDR2 LQKENI, per germline. CDR3 length equals 16 residues. CDR3 region: CASSPFPGGIGYGYTF. CDR3 bases: TGTGCCAGCTCACCATTCCCAGGGGGCATCGGCTATGGCTACACCTTC.

V is TRBV18 and J is TRBJ1-2; 7 bases are a match to TRBD1. The CDR3 is 13 amino acids. Germline lookup yields CDR1 KGHSH and CDR2 LQKENI. V lost 5 bases and J lost 4; bases outside the gene matches: 4. The CDR3, as DNA: TGTGCCAGCTCATCGGGACAGCCCTATGGCTACACCTTC. It is translated as CASSSGQPYGYTF.

CDR3 amino acids: CASSRQETNTDTQYF. The CDR3 DNA sequence: TGTGCCAGCAGCCGACAGGAGACTAACACAGATACGCAGTATTTT. The V gene is TRBV11-1, the J gene TRBJ2-3; tentatively, D is TRBD1 (6 bases). The germline CDR1 and CDR2 sequences are SGHAT and FQDESV (reference sequence). This CDR3 comprises 15 residues. The germline V and J ends were trimmed by 5 bases and 2 bases, with 14 bases remaining between them.

This chain links TRBV6-5 with TRBJ1-6; D may be TRBD1 (6 bases). The CDR3 runs 15 residues. The V gene's germline CDR1 is MNHEY and CDR2 SVGAGI. Trimming removed 4 bases at V and 7 bases at J, with 14 bases between. The CDR3 DNA follows: TGTGCCAGCAGTTTAGGGGGTTATGGGAATTCACCCCTCCACTTT. It is translated as CASSLGGYGNSPLHF.

This chain joins TRBV19 and TRBJ1-1; perhaps TRBD1 as D (5 bases). Trimming cost V 6 bases and J 6 bases, with 20 bases left between them. Germline loops: CDR1 LNHDA, CDR2 SQIVND (reference sequence). The CDR3 length is 15 residues. The CDR3 sequence: CASRPLEFGQPEAFF. The CDR3 coding sequence is TGTGCCAGTAGGCCTCTTGAGTTCGGACAACCTGAAGCTTTCTTT.

This sequence joins TRBV5-1 and TRBJ1-2; D is possibly TRBD1 (6 bases). CDR3 length: 14 residues. Germline CDR1 SGHRS, CDR2 YFSETQ. With 1 base removed from V and 5 bases from J, the gap between germline ends came to 12 bases. The DNA for the CDR3 is TGCGCCAGCAGCTTGACCCAGGGGAAATATGGCTACACCTTC. The encoded protein is CASSLTQGKYGYTF.

This clone has only a few counts. The chain joins TRBV28 to TRBJ2-2; maybe TRBD2 (6 bases). This CDR3 spans 15 amino acids. The V gene lost 2 bases and the J gene lost 5 bases, with 12 bases spanning the gap. Germline lookup yields CDR1 MDHEN and CDR2 SYDVKM. The CDR3 DNA reads TGTGCCAGCAGTTTACAGGCAGGGACTACCGGGGAGCTGTTTTTT. Translating it yields CASSLQAGTTGELFF.

The rearrangement uses TRBV5-8 and TRBJ2-7, with a possible D match to TRBD1 (6 bases). Per germline, CDR1 SGHTS and CDR2 YDEGEE. The CDR3 is 13 residues long. Trimming left V 1 base short and J 2 bases short, with 7 bases between. This CDR3 reads CASSLSGAYEQYF. CDR3 DNA: TGTGCCAGCAGCTTGTCAGGGGCCTACGAGCAGTACTTC.

The rearrangement uses TRBV7-6 and TRBJ2-7; 10 positions agree with TRBD2. CDR1 and CDR2 (germline): SGHVS, FNYEAQ. V trimming: 1 base; J trimming: 3 bases; junction bases outside the gene matches: 15. This CDR3 has 19 amino acids. CDR3 protein: CASSLGRRLAGARNYEQYF. CDR3 coding DNA: TGTGCCAGCAGCTTAGGGCGGAGGCTAGCGGGGGCTCGGAACTACGAGCAGTACTTC. Full variable domain (rest looked up from reference TRBV7-6 and TRBJ2-7): GAGVSQSPRYKVTKRGQDVALRCDPISGHVSLYWYRQALGQGPEFLTYFNYEAQQDKSGLPNDRFSAERPEGSISTLTIQRTEQRDSAMYRCASSLGRRLAGARNYEQYFGPGTRLTVT.

The chain couples TRBV2 to TRBJ1-1; D gene unclear. Deletions cut 8 bases from V and 9 bases from J, with 13 bases between. CDR1 is SNHLY and CDR2 is FYNNEI in the germline V gene. The CDR3 runs 11 residues. The CDR3 reads CASCLRLQAFF. DNA of the CDR3: TGTGCCAGCTGCCTCAGATTGCAAGCTTTCTTT.

The genes are TRBV27 and TRBJ2-3; TRBD1 matches 8 bases. The CDR3 runs 16 residues. Per germline, CDR1 MNHEY and CDR2 SMNVEV (reference sequence). The V gene end was trimmed by 5 bases and the J gene end by 1 base; junction bases not matched to a gene: 8. The chain's CDR3 is CASSKSPDRGTDTQYF. CDR3 DNA: TGTGCCAGCAGTAAAAGCCCGGACAGGGGCACAGATACGCAGTATTTT.

The chain recombines TRBV19 with TRBJ1-5; a possible D gene is TRBD1 (5 bases). The CDR3 totals 15 residues. The germline gives CDR1 LNHDA, CDR2 SQIVND (reference sequence). The V end lost 10 bases, the J end lost 2 bases, and 18 bases lay between the germline ends. This CDR3 reads CATLPPGRGNQPQHF. CDR3 bases: TGTGCCACCCTACCTCCCGGCAGGGGCAATCAGCCCCAGCATTTT.

This chain connects TRBV11-2 to TRBJ2-7; 8 nucleotides agree with TRBD1. CDR3 length equals 15 residues. Germline V lookup: CDR1 SGHAT, CDR2 FQNNGV. The ends lost 5 bases at V and 3 bases at J; junction bases unmatched: 9. This CDR3 reads CASSLGTGNHYEQYF. In nucleotides, the CDR3 is TGTGCCAGCAGCCTCGGGACAGGCAATCACTACGAGCAGTACTTC.

The genes are TRBV5-5 and TRBJ1-6, with 10 bases lining up with TRBD1. The J segment lost 9 bases and the V segment lost 4 bases, leaving 7 bases of the junction unmatched. Germline assignment: CDR1 SGHKS and CDR2 YYEKEE (reference sequence). The length of the CDR3 is 15 residues. CDR3 DNA sequence: TGTGCCAGCAGCCCAAGACAGGGGGCTGGTTCACCCCTCCACTTT. Translated, it gives CASSPRQGAGSPLHF.

V gene TRBV19 combines with J gene TRBJ1-1, with a weak D call TRBD1 (5 bases). The germline gives CDR1 LNHDA, CDR2 SQIVND (reference sequence). The CDR3 loop spans 15 amino acids. Trimming shortened V by 4 bases and J by 4 bases, and 16 bases separated the two germline ends. This CDR3 is CASSTSDRGFTEAFF. DNA for the CDR3: TGTGCCAGTAGTACCTCCGATCGGGGGTTCACTGAAGCTTTCTTT.